The present T cell receptor beta chain was sequenced within a study of blood T cell repertoires in COVID-19. Study overall: Samples of COVID-19 (acute and convalescent) were obtained from the United States, Italy and Spain. T cells, B-cell-depleted T cells, or PBMCs supplied cDNA or gDNA.

Original data processing: Amplification of reference gene primers provided the estimated nucleated cell counts. Some clones are missing from TCRdb's copy, which holds only in-frame ones; the method was immunoSEQ multiplex PCR. That table gives V, J and clone size, and the DNA gave D and trimming. The table has around 250,000 clones, nearly 90% seen once; the top ten hold approximately 5%. Trimming stripped 6 bases from V and 4 bases from J, with 12 bases between. Germline V gene lookup returns CDR1 MNHEY and CDR2 SVGEGT. The CDR3 spans 13 residues. The rearrangement uses TRBV6-2 or TRBV6-3 and TRBJ1-1; D remains unclear. Specimen: peripheral blood. This receptor was obtained from a woman in her thirties or forties who had recovered from COVID-19. The CDR3 sequence: CASSSAGPTEAFF. Here the CDR3 DNA reads TGTGCCAGCAGCAGCGCGGGCCCCACTGAAGCTTTCTTT.